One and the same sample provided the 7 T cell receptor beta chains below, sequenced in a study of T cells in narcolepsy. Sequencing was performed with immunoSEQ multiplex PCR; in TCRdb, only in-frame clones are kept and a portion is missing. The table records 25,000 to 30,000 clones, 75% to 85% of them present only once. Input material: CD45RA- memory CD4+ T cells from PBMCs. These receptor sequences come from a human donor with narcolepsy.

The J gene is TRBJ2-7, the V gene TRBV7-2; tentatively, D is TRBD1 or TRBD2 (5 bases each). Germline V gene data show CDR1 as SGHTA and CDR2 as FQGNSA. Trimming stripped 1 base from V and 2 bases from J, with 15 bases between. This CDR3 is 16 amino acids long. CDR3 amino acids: CASSLGATGRAYEQYF. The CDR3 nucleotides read TGTGCCAGCAGCTTAGGGGCCACGGGACGGGCCTACGAGCAGTACTTC.

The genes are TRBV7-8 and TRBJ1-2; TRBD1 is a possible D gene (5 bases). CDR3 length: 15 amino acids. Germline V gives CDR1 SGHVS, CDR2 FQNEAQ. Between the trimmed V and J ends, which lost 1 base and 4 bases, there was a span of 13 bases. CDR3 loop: CASSLVGGRGYGYTF. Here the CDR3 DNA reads TGTGCCAGCAGCTTAGTGGGGGGTCGAGGCTATGGCTACACCTTC.

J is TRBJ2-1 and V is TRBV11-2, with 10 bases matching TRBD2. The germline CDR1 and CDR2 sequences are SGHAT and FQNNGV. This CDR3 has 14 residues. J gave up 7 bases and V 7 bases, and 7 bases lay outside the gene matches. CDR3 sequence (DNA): TGTGCCAGCAACCCAGCGGGGGGGACGAATGAGCAGTTCTTC. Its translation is CASNPAGGTNEQFF.

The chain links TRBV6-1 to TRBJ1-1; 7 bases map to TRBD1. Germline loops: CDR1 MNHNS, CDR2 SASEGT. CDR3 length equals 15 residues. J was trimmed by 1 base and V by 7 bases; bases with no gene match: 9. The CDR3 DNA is TGTGCCAGCACCAAGCCGGGACAGAAGAACACTGAAGCTTTCTTT. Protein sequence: CASTKPGQKNTEAFF.

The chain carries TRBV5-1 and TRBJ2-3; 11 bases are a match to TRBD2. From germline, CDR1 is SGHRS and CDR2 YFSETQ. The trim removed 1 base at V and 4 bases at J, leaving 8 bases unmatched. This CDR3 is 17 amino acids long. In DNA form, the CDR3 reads TGCGCCAGCAGCTTGAGTGTAGCGGGGGGGCCATCAGATACGCAGTATTTT. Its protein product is CASSLSVAGGPSDTQYF.

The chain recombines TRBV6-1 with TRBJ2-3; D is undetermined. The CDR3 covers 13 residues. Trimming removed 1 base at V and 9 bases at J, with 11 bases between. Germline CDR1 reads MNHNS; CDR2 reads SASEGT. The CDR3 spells CASSEGVEDTQYF. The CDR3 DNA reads TGTGCCAGCAGTGAAGGGGTAGAAGACACGCAGTATTTT.

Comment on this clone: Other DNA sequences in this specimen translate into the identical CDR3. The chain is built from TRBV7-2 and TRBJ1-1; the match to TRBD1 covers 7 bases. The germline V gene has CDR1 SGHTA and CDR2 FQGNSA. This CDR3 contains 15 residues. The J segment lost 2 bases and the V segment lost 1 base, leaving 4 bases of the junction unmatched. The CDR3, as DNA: TGTGCCAGCAGCTTAGGGGACAGACGAAACACTGAAGCTTTCTTT. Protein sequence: CASSLGDRRNTEAFF.